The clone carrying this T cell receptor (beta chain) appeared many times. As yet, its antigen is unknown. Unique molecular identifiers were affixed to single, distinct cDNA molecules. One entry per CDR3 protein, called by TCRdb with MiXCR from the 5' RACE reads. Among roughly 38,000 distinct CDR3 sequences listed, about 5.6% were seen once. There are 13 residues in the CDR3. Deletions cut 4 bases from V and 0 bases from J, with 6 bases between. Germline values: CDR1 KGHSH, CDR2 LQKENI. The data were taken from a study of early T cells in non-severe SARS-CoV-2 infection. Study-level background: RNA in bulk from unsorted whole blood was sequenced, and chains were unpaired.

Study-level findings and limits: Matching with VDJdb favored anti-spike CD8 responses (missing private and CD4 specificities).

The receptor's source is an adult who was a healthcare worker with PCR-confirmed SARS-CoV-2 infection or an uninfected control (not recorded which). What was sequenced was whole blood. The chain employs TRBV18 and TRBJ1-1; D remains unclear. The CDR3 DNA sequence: TGTGCCAGCTCACTTGCCATGAACACTGAAGCTTTCTTT. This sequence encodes CASSLAMNTEAFF.